The 17 T cell receptor beta chains below were found in one sample sequenced in a study of T cell responses to AZD1222 COVID-19 vaccine. TCRdb keeps only in-frame clones here, not all; method: immunoSEQ multiplex PCR. The table includes approximately 150,000 clones, roughly 90% detected once. The starting material was peripheral blood, obtained 28 days after the second AZD1222 dose. All receptors come from an adult who received the AZD1222 COVID-19 vaccine.

With respect to this clone: Other nucleotide sequences from this sample produce the same CDR3. The chain carries TRBV30 and TRBJ1-5; D uncertain. V was trimmed by 1 base and J by 0 bases, leaving 1 base between them. Germline assignment: CDR1 GTSNPN and CDR2 SVGIG (reference sequence). The CDR3 covers 12 residues. The CDR3 loop reads CAWSGSNQPQHF. CDR3 DNA sequence: TGTGCCTGGAGTGGTAGCAATCAGCCCCAGCATTTT.

The chain uses TRBV2 and TRBJ1-6, with D unclear. V was cut by 7 bases and J by 0 bases, with 10 bases left in between. The CDR3 is made up of 15 amino acids. CDR1 and CDR2 (germline): SNHLY, FYNNEI. This chain's CDR3 is CASTFAGSYNSPLHF. The CDR3, as DNA: TGTGCCAGCACCTTCGCGGGCTCCTATAATTCACCCCTCCACTTT.

This clone was observed a single time. This chain joins TRBV7-9 and TRBJ2-4; D gene unclear. Germline lookup yields CDR1 SEHNR and CDR2 FQNEAQ (reference sequence). V was pared by 1 base and J by 7 bases, with 8 bases between. This CDR3 comprises 13 residues. The CDR3 nucleotides read TGTGCCAGCAGCTTAGGAGTACAGAACATTCAGTACTTC. Its translation: CASSLGVQNIQYF.

The V call is TRBV19, the J call TRBJ1-3; no definite D call. Trimming removed 4 bases from V and 4 bases from J, with 5 bases in between. Germline V gene lookup returns CDR1 LNHDA and CDR2 SQIVND (reference sequence). The CDR3 covers 12 residues. The CDR3 reads CASSNLGNTIYF. The CDR3 DNA reads as TGTGCCAGTAGTAATCTCGGAAACACCATATATTTT.

The V and J genes are TRBV19 and TRBJ1-1; TRBD1 might be the D (6 bases). V dropped 5 bases and J dropped 6 bases, with 19 bases sitting between them. Germline V CDR1 and CDR2: LNHDA, SQIVND (reference sequence). The CDR3 spans 15 residues. The CDR3 DNA reads as TGTGCCAGTAGTTCCGGACCAGGGGAGAGCTCTGAAGCTTTCTTT. Protein product: CASSSGPGESSEAFF.

V gene TRBV12-5 combines with J gene TRBJ2-3; 8 nucleotides line up with TRBD2. CDR3 length: 17 residues. Germline trimming cut 6 bases from V and 2 bases from J; bases unmatched to any gene: 13. CDR1 is LGHNT and CDR2 is FRNRAP in the germline V gene. The CDR3, as DNA: TGTGCTAGTGGCCCAGGCCCCTTAGCGGGGCACACAGATACGCAGTATTTT. It yields the protein CASGPGPLAGHTDTQYF.

The DNA for the CDR3 is TGCGCCAGCAGCCATAGGGGTACTGAAGCTTTCTTT. Its translation: CASSHRGTEAFF. This chain joins TRBV4-3 and TRBJ1-1; perhaps TRBD1 as D (5 bases). CDR3 length: 12 residues. V lost 3 bases and J 5 bases, leaving 7 bases between the germline ends. CDR1 LGHNA and CDR2 YSLEER come from the germline V gene.

A few counts support this clone. The chain has TRBV7-9 and TRBJ1-1; TRBD1 matches 7 bases. This CDR3 is built from 15 residues. Germline V gene sequence: CDR1 SEHNR, CDR2 FQNEAQ (reference sequence). V trimming: 1 base; J trimming: 1 base; junction bases outside the gene matches: 3. CDR3: CASSLVQGSNTEAFF. The CDR3 DNA sequence: TGTGCCAGCAGCTTAGTACAGGGGTCGAACACTGAAGCTTTCTTT.

The J gene is TRBJ2-3, the V gene TRBV6-2 or TRBV6-3; D is perhaps TRBD1 (5 bases). V was cut by 0 bases and J by 3 bases, with 19 bases left in between. CDR3 length equals 18 residues. CDR1 and CDR2 from the germline V gene are MNHEY and SVGEGT. CDR3 bases: TGTGCCAGCAGTTACTCCCCACACACAAGGGGTTATACAGATACGCAGTATTTT. Its translation is CASSYSPHTRGYTDTQYF.

This rearrangement joins TRBV30 to TRBJ1-2; D not resolved. Trimming stripped 0 bases from V and 3 bases from J, with 5 bases between. The germline V gene has CDR1 GTSNPN and CDR2 SVGIG (reference sequence). This CDR3 region has 12 residues. As DNA, the CDR3 is TGTGCCTGGAGTGTTTCGGACTATGGCTACACCTTC. Amino acids: CAWSVSDYGYTF.

Only one count was recorded for this clone. The chain joins TRBV6-5 to TRBJ1-1; weak D call: TRBD1 (5 bases). This CDR3 has 11 residues. The germline CDR1 and CDR2 sequences are MNHEY and SVGAGI. With 7 bases removed from V and 7 bases from J, the gap between germline ends came to 10 bases. Written as DNA, the CDR3 is TGTGCCAGCAACAGAGACAGTGAAGCTTTCTTT. This codes for CASNRDSEAFF.

J is TRBJ1-4 and V is TRBV9; D is unclear. The V gene lost 3 bases and the J gene lost 7 bases, with 16 bases spanning the gap. Germline CDR1 and CDR2: SGDLS and YYNGEE. This CDR3 contains 15 residues. CDR3 amino acids: CASSADGVPSEKLFF. CDR3 sequence (DNA): TGTGCCAGCAGCGCGGACGGGGTTCCTAGTGAAAAACTGTTTTTT.

In its sample, this clone is medium-sized (0.01 to 0.1%). The chain couples TRBV19 to TRBJ1-6, with D possibly matching TRBD1 (6 bases). CDR1 is LNHDA and CDR2 is SQIVND in the germline V gene (reference sequence). The V end was cut by 6 bases, the J end by 6 bases, with 9 bases between. CDR3 length: 13 amino acids. The CDR3 is CASSRRGNSPLHF. CDR3 DNA sequence: TGTGCCAGTAGCCGCAGGGGTAATTCACCCCTCCACTTT.

The V and J genes are TRBV5-6 and TRBJ1-2; D is perhaps TRBD1 (5 bases). The CDR3 totals 13 residues. V lost 0 bases and J 9 bases, leaving 12 bases between the germline ends. Germline V gives CDR1 SGHDT, CDR2 YYEEEE. Here the CDR3 reads CASSLAQEHRYTF. The CDR3 region has the DNA TGTGCCAGCAGCTTGGCACAGGAACACCGCTACACCTTC.

This chain connects TRBV2 to TRBJ2-7; maybe TRBD2 (5 bases). This CDR3 is built from 12 residues. Germline loops: CDR1 SNHLY, CDR2 FYNNEI. The V end was cut by 7 bases, the J end by 4 bases, with 11 bases between. CDR3 sequence (DNA): TGTGCCAGCACCCTCACGGGGTACGAGCAGTACTTC. Amino acids: CASTLTGYEQYF.

This clone has only one observation. The gene calls are TRBV4-1 and TRBJ2-5, with D tentatively TRBD2 (6 bases). The CDR3 runs to 13 residues. The V end lost 4 bases, the J end lost 4 bases, and 10 bases lay between the germline ends. CDR1 and CDR2 (germline): MGHRA, YSYEKL. CDR3 coding DNA: TGCGCCAGCAGCCCCCCCGGGGGAGAGACCCAGTACTTC. Residues: CASSPPGGETQYF.

The CDR3 sequence is CASSPQGVSNQPQHF. Here the CDR3 DNA reads TGTGCCAGCTCACCACAGGGAGTTAGCAATCAGCCCCAGCATTTT. The genes are TRBV18 and TRBJ1-5; no clear D. Germline V gene lookup returns CDR1 KGHSH and CDR2 LQKENI. The germline V and J ends were trimmed by 1 base and 0 bases, with 7 bases remaining between them. The CDR3 sequence is 15 residues long.